Below, one T cell receptor (beta chain) is given with its context. These data originate in a study of blood T cell repertoires in COVID-19. Study-level information: The study drew acute and convalescent COVID-19 samples from the United States, Italy and Spain. T cells, B-cell-depleted T cells, or PBMCs provided the cDNA or gDNA that served as material.

From germline, CDR1 is LNHDA and CDR2 SQIVND (reference sequence). Unmatched junction bases numbered 3, after V lost 5 bases and J lost 5 bases. The CDR3 consists of 14 residues. How the authors handled the data: Counts of nucleated cells, estimated from reference gene primer amplification, were obtained. Using immunoSEQ multiplex PCR, the repertoire was profiled, and TCRdb retains in-frame clones only, with some absent. V and J calls and clone size follow that table, whereas D and trimming were derived from the DNA. Found here are about 52,000 clones, roughly nine tenths of them singletons; the top ten hold roughly 10%.

The clonotype was recovered from a man aged 80 or over with active or convalescent COVID-19. This rearrangement joins TRBV19 to TRBJ1-5, with 10 bases identical to TRBD1. Specimen: peripheral blood. The CDR3 nucleotides are TGTGCCAGTAGTGCGACAGGGGGCGATCAGCCCCAGCATTTT. Translation gives CASSATGGDQPQHF.